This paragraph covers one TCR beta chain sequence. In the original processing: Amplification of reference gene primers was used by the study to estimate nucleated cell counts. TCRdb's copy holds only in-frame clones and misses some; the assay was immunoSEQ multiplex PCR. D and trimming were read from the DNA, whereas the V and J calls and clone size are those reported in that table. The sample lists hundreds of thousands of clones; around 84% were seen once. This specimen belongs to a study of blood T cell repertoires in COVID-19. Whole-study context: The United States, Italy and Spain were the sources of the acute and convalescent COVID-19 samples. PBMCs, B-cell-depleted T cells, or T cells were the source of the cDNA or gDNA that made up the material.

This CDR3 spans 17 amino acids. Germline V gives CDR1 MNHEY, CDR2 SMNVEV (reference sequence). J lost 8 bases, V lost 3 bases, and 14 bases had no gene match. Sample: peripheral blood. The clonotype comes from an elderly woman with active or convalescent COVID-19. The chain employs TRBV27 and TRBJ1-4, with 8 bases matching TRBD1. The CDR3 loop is CASSFALRGLIAEKLFF. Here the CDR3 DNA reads TGTGCCAGCAGTTTCGCTCTCAGGGGGCTAATAGCCGAAAAACTGTTTTTT.